This T cell receptor beta chain was profiled in a study of control samples from healthy donors and cancer patients. Clones were read by immunoSEQ multiplex PCR, and TCRdb kept only the in-frame ones, dropping some. The sample lists 150,000 to 200,000 clones; around 88% were seen once. The CDR3 has 15 amino acids. Trimming removed 3 bases at V and 7 bases at J, with 16 bases between. In germline, CDR1 is LNHDA, CDR2 SQIVND (reference sequence). This clone was picked up one time. The rearrangement uses TRBV19 and TRBJ2-1; weak D call: TRBD2 (6 bases). The clonotype was recovered from a man between 18 and 29 years old in good health. Input material: blood. This CDR3 reads CASSILATGENEQFF. CDR3 DNA sequence: TGTGCCAGTAGTATTCTAGCCACGGGGGAAAATGAGCAGTTCTTC.